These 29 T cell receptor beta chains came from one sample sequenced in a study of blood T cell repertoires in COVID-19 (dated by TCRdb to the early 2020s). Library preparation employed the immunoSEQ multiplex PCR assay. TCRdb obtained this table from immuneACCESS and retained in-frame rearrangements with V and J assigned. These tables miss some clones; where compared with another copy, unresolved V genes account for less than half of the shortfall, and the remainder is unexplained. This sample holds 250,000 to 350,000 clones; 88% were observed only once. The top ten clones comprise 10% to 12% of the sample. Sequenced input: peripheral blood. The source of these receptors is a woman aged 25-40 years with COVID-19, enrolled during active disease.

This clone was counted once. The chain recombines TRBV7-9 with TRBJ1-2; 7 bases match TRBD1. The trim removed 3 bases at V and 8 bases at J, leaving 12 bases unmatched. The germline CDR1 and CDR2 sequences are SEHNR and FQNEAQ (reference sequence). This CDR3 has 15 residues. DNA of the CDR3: TGTGCCAGCAGCTTGGGCGGGACAGCCCCTGCCGGCTACACCTTC. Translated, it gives CASSLGGTAPAGYTF.

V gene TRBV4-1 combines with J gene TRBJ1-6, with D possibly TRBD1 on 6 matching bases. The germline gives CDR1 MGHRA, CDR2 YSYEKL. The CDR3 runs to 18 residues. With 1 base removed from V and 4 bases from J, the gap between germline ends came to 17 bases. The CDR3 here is CASSQATGHVIYNSPLHF. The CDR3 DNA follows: TGCGCCAGCAGCCAAGCGACAGGCCACGTCATTTATAATTCACCCCTCCACTTT.

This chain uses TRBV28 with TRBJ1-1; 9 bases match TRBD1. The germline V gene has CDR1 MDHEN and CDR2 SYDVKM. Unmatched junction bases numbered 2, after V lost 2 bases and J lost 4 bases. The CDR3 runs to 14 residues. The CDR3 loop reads CASSLGTGSTEAFF. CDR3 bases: TGTGCCAGCAGTTTAGGGACAGGGTCCACTGAAGCTTTCTTT. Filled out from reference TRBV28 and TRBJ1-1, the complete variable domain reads DVKVTQSSRYLVKRTGEKVFLECVQDMDHENMFWYRQDPGLGLRLIYFSYDVKMKEKGDIPEGYSVSREKKERFSLILESASTNQTSMYLCASSLGTGSTEAFFGQGTRLTVV.

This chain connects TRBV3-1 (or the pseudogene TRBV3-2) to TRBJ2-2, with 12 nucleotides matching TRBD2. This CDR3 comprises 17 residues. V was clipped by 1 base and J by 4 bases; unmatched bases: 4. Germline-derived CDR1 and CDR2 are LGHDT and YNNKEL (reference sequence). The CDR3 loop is CASSQGLAGVSTGELFF. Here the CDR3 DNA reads TGTGCCAGCAGCCAAGGACTAGCGGGAGTGTCCACCGGGGAGCTGTTTTTT.

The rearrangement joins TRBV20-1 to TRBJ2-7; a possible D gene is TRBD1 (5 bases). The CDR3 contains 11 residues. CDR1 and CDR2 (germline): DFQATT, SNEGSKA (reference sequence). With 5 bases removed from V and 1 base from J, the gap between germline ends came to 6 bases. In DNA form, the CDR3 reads TGCAGTGCTCAGGGATCCTACGAGCAGTACTTC. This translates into CSAQGSYEQYF.

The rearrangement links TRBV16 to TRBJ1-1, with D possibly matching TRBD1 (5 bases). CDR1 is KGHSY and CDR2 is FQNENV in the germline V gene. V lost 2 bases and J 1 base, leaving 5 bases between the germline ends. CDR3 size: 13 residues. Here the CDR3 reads CASSQQGNTEAFF. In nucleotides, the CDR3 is TGTGCCAGCAGCCAACAGGGGAACACTGAAGCTTTCTTT. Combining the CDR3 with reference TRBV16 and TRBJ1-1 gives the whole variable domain GEEVAQTPKHLVRGEGQKAKLYCAPIKGHSYVFWYQQVLKNEFKFLISFQNENVFDETGMPKERFSAKCLPNSPCSLEIQATKLEDSAVYFCASSQQGNTEAFFGQGTRLTVV.

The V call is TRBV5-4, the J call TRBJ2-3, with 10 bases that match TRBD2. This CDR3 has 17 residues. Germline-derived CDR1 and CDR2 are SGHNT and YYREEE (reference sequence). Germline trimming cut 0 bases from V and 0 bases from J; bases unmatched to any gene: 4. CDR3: CASSLGGAGGSTDTQYF. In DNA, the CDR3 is TGTGCCAGCAGCTTGGGGGGAGCGGGAGGGAGCACAGATACGCAGTATTTT. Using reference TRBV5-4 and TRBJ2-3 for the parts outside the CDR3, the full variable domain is ETGVTQSPTHLIKTRGQQVTLRCSSQSGHNTVSWYQQALGQGPQFIFQYYREEENGRGNFPPRFSGLQFPNYSSELNVNALELDDSALYLCASSLGGAGGSTDTQYFGPGTRLTVL.

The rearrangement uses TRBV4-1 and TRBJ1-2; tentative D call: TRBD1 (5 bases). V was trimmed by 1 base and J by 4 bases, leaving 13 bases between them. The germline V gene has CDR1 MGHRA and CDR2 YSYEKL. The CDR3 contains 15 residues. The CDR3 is CASSQVSGTSYGYTF. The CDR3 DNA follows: TGCGCCAGCAGCCAAGTAAGCGGGACTAGCTATGGCTACACCTTC.

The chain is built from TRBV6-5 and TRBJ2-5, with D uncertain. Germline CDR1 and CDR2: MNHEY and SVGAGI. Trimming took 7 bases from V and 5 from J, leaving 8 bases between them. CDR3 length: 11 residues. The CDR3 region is CASTPRETQYF. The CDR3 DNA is TGTGCCAGCACCCCTAGGGAGACCCAGTACTTC.

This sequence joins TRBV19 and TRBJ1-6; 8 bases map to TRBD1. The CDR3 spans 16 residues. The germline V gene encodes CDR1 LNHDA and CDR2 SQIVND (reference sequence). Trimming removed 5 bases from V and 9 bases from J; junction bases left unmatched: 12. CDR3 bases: TGTGCCAGTAGTCAAACCGGGACAGGTCCGTTTTCACCCCTCCACTTT. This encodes CASSQTGTGPFSPLHF.

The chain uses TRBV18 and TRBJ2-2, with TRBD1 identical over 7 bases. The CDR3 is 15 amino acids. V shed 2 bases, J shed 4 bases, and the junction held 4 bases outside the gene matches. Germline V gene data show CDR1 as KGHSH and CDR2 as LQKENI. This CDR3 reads CASSPSTGSTGELFF. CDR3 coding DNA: TGTGCCAGCTCACCATCGACAGGGAGCACCGGGGAGCTGTTTTTT.

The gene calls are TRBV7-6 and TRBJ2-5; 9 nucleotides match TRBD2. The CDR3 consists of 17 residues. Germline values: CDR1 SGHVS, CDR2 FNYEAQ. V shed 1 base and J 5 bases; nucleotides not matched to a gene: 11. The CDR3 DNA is TGTGCCAGCAGCTTAGGGGTTAGCGGGAGTAGACGGGAGACCCAGTACTTC. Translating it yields CASSLGVSGSRRETQYF.

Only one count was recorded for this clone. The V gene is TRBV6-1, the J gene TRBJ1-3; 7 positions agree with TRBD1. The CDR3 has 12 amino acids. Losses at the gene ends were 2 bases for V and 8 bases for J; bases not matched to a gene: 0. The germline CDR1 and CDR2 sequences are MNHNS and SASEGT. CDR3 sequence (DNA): TGTGCCAGCAGTGAACAGGGGGACACCATATATTTT. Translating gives CASSEQGDTIYF.

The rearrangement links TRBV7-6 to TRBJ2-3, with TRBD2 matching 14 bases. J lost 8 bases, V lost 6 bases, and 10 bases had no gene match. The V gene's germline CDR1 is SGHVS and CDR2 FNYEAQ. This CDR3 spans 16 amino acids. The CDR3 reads CASSSAGTSGSGTQYF. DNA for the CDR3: TGTGCCAGCAGTTCCGCCGGGACTAGCGGGAGTGGTACGCAGTATTTT.

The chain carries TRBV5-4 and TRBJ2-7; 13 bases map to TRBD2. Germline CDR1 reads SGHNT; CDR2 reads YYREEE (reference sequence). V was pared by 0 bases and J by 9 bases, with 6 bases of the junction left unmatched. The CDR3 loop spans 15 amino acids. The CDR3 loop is CASSLAPGTSGMQYF. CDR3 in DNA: TGTGCCAGCAGCTTGGCCCCGGGGACTAGCGGGATGCAGTACTTC.

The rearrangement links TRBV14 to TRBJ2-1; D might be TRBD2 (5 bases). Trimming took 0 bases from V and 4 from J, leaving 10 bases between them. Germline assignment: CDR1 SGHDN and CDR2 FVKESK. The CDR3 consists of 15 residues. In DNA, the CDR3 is TGTGCCAGCAGCCAAGAAGGACGGACTTACAATGAGCAGTTCTTC. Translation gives CASSQEGRTYNEQFF.

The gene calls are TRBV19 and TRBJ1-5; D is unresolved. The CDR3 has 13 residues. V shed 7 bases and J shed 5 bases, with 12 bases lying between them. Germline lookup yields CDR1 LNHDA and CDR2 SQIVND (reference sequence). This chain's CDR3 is CASTDDGYQPQHF. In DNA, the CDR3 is TGTGCCAGTACCGACGACGGGTATCAGCCCCAGCATTTT.

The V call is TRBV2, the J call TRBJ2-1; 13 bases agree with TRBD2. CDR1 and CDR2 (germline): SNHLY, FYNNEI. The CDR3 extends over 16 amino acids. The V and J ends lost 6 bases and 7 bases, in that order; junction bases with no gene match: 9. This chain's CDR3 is CASSRTSGRARNEQFF. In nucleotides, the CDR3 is TGTGCCAGCAGCCGTACTAGCGGGAGGGCCCGAAATGAGCAGTTCTTC. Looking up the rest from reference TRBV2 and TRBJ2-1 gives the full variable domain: EPEVTQTPSHQVTQMGQEVILRCVPISNHLYFYWYRQILGQKVEFLVSFYNNEISEKSEIFDDQFSVERPDGSNFTLKIRSTKLEDSAMYFCASSRTSGRARNEQFFGPGTRLTVL.

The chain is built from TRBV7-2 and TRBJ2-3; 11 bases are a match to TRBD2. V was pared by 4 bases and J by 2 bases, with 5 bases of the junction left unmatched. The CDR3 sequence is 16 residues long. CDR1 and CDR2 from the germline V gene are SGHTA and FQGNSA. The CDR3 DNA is TGTGCCAGCAGCTCTACTAGCGGGGGTTTCACAGATACGCAGTATTTT. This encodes CASSSTSGGFTDTQYF.

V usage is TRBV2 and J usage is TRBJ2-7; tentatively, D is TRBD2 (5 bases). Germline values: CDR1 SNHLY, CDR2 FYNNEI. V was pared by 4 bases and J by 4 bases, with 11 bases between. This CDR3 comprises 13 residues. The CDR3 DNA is TGTGCCAGCAGTGGAGGGCCATTATACGAGCAGTACTTC. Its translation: CASSGGPLYEQYF.

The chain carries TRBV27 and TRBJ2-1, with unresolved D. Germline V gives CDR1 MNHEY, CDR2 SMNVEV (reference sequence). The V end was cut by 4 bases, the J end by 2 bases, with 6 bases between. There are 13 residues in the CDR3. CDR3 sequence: CASSYETYNEQFF. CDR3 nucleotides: TGTGCCAGCAGTTATGAGACCTACAATGAGCAGTTCTTC.

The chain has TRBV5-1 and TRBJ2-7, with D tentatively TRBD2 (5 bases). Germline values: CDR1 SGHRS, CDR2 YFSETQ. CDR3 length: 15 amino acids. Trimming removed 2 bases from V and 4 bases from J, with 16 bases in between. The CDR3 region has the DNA TGCGCCAGCAGCTTATCCCCGGCGGGTCAGTACGAGCAGTACTTC. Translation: CASSLSPAGQYEQYF.

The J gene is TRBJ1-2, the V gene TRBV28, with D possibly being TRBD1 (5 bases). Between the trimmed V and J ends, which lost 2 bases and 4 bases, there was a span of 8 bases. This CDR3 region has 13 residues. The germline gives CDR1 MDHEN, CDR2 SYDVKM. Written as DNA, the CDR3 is TGTGCCAGCAGTTTACCAGGGTTCTATGGCTACACCTTC. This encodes CASSLPGFYGYTF.

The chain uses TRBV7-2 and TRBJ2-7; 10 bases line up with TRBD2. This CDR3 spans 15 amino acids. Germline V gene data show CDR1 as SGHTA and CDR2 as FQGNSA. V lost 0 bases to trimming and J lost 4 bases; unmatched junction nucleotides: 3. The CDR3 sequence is CASSLASGRAYEQYF. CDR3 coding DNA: TGTGCCAGCAGCTTAGCGAGCGGGAGGGCATACGAGCAGTACTTC.

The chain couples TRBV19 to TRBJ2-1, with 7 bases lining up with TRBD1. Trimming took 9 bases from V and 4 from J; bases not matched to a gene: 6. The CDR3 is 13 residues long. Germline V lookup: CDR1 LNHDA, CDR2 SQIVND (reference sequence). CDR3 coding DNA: TGTGCCAGCTACGCGACAGGGTACAATGAGCAGTTCTTC. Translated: CASYATGYNEQFF. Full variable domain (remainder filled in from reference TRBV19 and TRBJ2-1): DGGITQSPKYLFRKEGQNVTLSCEQNLNHDAMYWYRQDPGQGLRLIYYSQIVNDFQKGDIAEGYSVSREKKESFPLTVTSAQKNPTAFYLCASYATGYNEQFFGPGTRLTVL.

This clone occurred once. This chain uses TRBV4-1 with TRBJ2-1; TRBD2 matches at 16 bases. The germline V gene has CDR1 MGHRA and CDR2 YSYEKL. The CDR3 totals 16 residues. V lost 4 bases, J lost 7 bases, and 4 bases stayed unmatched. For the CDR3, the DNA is TGCGCCAGCAGCCTCAGGGGACTAGCGGGAGGGAATGAGCAGTTCTTC. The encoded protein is CASSLRGLAGGNEQFF.

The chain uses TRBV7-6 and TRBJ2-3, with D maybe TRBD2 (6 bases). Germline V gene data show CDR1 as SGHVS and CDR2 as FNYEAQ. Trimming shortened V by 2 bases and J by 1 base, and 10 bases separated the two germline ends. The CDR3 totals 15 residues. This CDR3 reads CASSLIRRGTDTQYF. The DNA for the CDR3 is TGTGCCAGCAGCTTAATCCGGAGGGGCACAGATACGCAGTATTTT.

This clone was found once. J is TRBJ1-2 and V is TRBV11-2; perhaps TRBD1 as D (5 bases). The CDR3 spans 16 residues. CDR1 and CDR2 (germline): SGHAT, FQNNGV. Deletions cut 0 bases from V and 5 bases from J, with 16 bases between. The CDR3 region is CASSLDPLGTEYGYTF. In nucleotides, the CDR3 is TGTGCCAGCAGCTTAGATCCCCTCGGGACTGAATATGGCTACACCTTC.

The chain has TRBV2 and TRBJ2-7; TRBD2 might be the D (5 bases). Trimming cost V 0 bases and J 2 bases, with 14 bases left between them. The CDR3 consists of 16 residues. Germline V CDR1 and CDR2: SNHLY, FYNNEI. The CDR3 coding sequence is TGTGCCAGCAGTGAAGCGAGAGGCCTCGGGACCTACGAGCAGTACTTC. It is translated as CASSEARGLGTYEQYF.